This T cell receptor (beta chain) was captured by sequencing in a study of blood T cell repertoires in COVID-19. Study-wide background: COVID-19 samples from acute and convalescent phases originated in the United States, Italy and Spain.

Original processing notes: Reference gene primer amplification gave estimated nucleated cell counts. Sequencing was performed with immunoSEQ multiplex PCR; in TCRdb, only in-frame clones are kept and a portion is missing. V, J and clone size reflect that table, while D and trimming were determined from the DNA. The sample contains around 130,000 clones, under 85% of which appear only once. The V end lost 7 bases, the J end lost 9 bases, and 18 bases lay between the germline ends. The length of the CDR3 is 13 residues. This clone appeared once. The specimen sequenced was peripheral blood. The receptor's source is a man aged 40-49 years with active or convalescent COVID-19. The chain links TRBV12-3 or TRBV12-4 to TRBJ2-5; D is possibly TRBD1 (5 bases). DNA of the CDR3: TGTGCCAGCATTAAACAGGAATTGTTCTCCCAGTACTTC. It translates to CASIKQELFSQYF.